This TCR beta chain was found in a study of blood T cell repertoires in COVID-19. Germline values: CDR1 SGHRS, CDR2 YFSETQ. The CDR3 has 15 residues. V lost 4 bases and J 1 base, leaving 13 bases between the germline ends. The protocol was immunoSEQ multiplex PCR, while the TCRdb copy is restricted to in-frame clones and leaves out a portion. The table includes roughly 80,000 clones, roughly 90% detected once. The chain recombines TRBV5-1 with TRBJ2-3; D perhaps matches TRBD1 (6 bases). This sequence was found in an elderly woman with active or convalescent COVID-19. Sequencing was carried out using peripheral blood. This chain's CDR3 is CASSRLDSGTDTQYF. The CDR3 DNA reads TGCGCCAGCAGCCGATTGGACAGCGGCACAGATACGCAGTATTTT.